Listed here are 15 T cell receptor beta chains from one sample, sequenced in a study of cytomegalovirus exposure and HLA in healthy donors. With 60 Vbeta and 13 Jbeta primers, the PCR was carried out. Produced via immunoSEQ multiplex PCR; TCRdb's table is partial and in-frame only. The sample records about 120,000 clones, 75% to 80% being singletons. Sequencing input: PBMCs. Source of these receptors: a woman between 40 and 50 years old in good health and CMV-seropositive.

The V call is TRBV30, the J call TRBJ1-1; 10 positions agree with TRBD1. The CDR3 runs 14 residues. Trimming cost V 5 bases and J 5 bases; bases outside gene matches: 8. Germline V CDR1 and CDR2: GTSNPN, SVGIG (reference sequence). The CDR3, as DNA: TGTGCCTGGGCGCGACAGGGGGCAAGGACTGAAGCTTTCTTT. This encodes CAWARQGARTEAFF.

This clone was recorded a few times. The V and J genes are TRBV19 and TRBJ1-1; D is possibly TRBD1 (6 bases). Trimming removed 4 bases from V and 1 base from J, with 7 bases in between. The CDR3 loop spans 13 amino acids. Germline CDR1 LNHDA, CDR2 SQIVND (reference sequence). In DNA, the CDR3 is TGTGCCAGTAGTACGGACAGGAACACTGAAGCTTTCTTT. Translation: CASSTDRNTEAFF.

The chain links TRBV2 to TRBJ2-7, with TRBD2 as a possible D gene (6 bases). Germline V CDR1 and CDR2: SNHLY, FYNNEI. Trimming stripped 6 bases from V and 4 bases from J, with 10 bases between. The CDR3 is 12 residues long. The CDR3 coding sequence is TGTGCCAGCAGCTCCGGGGGATACGAGCAGTACTTC. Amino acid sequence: CASSSGGYEQYF.

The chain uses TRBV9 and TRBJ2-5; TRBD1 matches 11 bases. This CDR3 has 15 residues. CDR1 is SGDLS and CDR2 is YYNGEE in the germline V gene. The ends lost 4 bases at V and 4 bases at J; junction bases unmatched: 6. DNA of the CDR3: TGTGCCAGCAGCCGGGACAGGGGGGTACGAGAGACCCAGTACTTC. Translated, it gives CASSRDRGVRETQYF.

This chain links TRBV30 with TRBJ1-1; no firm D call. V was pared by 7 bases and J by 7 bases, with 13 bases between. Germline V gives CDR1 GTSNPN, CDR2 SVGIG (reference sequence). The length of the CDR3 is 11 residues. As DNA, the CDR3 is TGTGCCTCTACTAGAACGTTTGAAGCTTTCTTT. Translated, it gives CASTRTFEAFF.

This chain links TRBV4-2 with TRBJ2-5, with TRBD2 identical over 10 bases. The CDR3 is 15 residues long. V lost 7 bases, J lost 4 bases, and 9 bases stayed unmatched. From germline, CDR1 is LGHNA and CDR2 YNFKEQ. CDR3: CASTLTLAGAETQYF. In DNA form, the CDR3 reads TGTGCCAGCACCCTAACCCTAGCGGGGGCAGAGACCCAGTACTTC.

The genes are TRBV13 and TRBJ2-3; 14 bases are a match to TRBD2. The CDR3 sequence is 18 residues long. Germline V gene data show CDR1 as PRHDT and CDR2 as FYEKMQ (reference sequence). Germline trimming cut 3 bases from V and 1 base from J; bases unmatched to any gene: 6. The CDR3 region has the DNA TGTGCCAGCAGCTTCGGACTAGCGGGGGGCCTGGGCACAGATACGCAGTATTTT. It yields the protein CASSFGLAGGLGTDTQYF.

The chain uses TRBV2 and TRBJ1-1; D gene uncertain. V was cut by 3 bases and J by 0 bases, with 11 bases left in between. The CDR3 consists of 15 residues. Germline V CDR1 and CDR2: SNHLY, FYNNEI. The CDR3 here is CASSDSNGMNTEAFF. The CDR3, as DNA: TGTGCCAGCAGTGATAGCAACGGTATGAACACTGAAGCTTTCTTT.

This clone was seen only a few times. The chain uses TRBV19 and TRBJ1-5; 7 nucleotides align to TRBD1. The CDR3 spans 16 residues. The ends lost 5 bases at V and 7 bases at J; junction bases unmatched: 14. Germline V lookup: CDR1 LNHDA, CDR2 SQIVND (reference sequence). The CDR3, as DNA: TGTGCCAGTAGTCCGTGGACAGGTCGGACGGGCCAGCCCCAGCATTTT. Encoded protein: CASSPWTGRTGQPQHF.

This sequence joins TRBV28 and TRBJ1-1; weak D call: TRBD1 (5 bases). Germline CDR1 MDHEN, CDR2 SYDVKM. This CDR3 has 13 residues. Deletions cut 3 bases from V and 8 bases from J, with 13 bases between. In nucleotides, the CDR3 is TGTGCCAGCAGTTTCAGGGTGGTAAAGGAAGCTTTCTTT. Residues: CASSFRVVKEAFF. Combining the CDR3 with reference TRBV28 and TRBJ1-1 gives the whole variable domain DVKVTQSSRYLVKRTGEKVFLECVQDMDHENMFWYRQDPGLGLRLIYFSYDVKMKEKGDIPEGYSVSREKKERFSLILESASTNQTSMYLCASSFRVVKEAFFGQGTRLTVV.

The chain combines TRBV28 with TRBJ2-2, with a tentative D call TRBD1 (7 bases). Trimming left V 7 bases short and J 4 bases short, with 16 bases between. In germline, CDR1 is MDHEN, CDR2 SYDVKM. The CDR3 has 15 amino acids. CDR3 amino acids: CASKPDRDFTGELFF. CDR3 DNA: TGTGCCAGCAAACCTGACAGGGACTTCACCGGGGAGCTGTTTTTT.

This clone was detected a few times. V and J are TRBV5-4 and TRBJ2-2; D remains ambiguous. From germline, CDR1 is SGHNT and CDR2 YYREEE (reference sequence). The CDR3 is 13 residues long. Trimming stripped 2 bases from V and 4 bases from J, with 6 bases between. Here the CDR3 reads CASSFPLTGELFF. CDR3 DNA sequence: TGTGCCAGCAGCTTCCCTCTCACCGGGGAGCTGTTTTTT.

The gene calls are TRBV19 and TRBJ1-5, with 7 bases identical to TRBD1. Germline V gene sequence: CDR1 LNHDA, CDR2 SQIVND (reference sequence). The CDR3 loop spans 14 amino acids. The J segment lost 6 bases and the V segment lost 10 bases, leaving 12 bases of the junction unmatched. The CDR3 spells CATKVGGRSQPQHF. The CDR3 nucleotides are TGTGCCACCAAAGTAGGGGGCCGGAGTCAGCCCCAGCATTTT.

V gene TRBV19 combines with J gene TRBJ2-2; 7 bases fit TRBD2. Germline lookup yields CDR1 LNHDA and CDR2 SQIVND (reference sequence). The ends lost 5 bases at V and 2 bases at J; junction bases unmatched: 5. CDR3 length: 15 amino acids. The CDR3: CASSQRDGNTGELFF. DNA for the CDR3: TGTGCCAGTAGTCAGCGGGACGGAAACACCGGGGAGCTGTTTTTT. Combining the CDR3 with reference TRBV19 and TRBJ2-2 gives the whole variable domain DGGITQSPKYLFRKEGQNVTLSCEQNLNHDAMYWYRQDPGQGLRLIYYSQIVNDFQKGDIAEGYSVSREKKESFPLTVTSAQKNPTAFYLCASSQRDGNTGELFFGEGSRLTVL.

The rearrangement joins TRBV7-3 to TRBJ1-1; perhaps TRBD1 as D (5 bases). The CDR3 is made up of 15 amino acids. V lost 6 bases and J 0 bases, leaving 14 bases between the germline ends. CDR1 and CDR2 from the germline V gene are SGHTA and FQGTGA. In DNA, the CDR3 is TGTGCCAGCAGTTTCGGAGGGGTGTTGAACACTGAAGCTTTCTTT. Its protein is CASSFGGVLNTEAFF.